This entry describes one TCR beta chain. Its antigen is unknown. Given a much more abundant clone one base away, this may be a read error. This sample is drawn from a study of molecular identifiers for immune sequencing clone quantification. At the level of the study: Five portions were made in replicates from RNA of roughly 20,000 or 100,000 naive CD8 cells, and four underwent sequencing. Findings and caveats of the study: Clones that exceeded 20 RNA copies held over 99% of effector molecules, yet under 1% in naive cells. Investigators reportedly could detect spiked Jurkat TCR RNA from one cell among 1.1 million or so naive cells.

TCRdb fed the PCR reads into MiXCR, producing one record per CDR3 protein. The sample carries about 320,000 distinct CDR3 sequences, roughly a fifth recorded once. Germline CDR1 and CDR2: LGHNA and YSLEER. This CDR3 has 15 residues. The authors sorted naive CD8 T cells as CD8+CD4-CCR7+CD45RA+. The sequencing input was naive CD8+ T cells from blood, with Jurkat cell RNA spiked in. As for subset: FACS-sorted CD8+CD4-CCR7+CD45RA+ naive T cells. The V and J genes are TRBV4-3 and TRBJ2-1, with D possibly being TRBD1 or TRBD2 (5 bases each). This clonotype was sampled from a human donor in good health. Some libraries in this study had Jurkat cell RNA spiked in. In DNA, the CDR3 is TGCGCCGGCAGCCAAAGCCCACGGGACCCCAATGAGCAGTTCTTC. Its protein product is CAGSQSPRDPNEQFF.